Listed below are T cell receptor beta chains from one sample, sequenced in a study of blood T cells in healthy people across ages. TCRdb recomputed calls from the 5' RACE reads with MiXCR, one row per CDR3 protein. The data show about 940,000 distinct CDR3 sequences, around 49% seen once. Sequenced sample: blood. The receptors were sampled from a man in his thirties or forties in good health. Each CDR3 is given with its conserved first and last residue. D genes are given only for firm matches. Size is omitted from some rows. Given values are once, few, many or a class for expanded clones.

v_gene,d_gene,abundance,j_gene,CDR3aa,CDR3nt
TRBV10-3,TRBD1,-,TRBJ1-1,CAISGQGAGTEAFF,TGTGCCATCAGTGGACAGGGGGCGGGGACTGAAGCTTTCTTT
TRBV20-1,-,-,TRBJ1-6,CSAGQGSESTLHF,TGCAGTGCTGGCCAGGGTTCGGAATCAACCCTCCACTTT
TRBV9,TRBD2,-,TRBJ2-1,CASSVVGAGISSYNEQFF,TGTGCCAGCAGCGTAGTGGGAGCGGGGATAAGCTCCTACAATGAGCAGTTCTTC
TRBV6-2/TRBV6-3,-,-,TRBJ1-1,CASSSARGTNTEAFF,TGTGCCAGCAGCAGCGCTCGGGGGACTAACACTGAAGCTTTCTTT
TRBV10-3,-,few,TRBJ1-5,CAISESRVQPQHF,TGTGCCATCAGTGAGTCGCGGGTACAGCCCCAGCATTTT
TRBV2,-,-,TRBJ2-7,CASTGPPVGDEQYF,TGTGCCAGCACCGGACCTCCCGTGGGGGACGAGCAGTACTTC
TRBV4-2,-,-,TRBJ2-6,CAGSQGGTGANVLTF,TGTGCCGGCAGCCAAGGGGGTACTGGGGCCAACGTCCTGACTTTC
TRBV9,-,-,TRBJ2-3,CASSVEAECYTQYF,TGTGCCAGCAGCGTAGAGGCCGAATGTTATACGCAGTATTTT
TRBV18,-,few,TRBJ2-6,CASSVQLTGANVLTF,TGTGCCAGCTCAGTACAGTTGACTGGGGCCAACGTCCTGACTTTC
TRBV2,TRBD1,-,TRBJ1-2,CASSATGAGRYGYTF,TGTGCCAGCAGTGCCACAGGGGCGGGACGTTATGGCTACACCTTC
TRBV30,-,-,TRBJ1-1,CAQIEAAGGENTEAFF,TGTGCCCAAATCGAGGCGGCAGGCGGGGAAAACACTGAAGCTTTCTTT
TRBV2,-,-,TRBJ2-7,CASSVRDHEQYF,TGTGCCAGCAGTGTAAGGGACCACGAGCAGTACTTC
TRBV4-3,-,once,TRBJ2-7,CASSQTGTGSYNEQYF,TGCGCCAGCAGCCAGACCGGGACTGGGTCCTACAATGAGCAGTACTTC
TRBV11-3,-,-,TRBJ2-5,CASSFRTQQETQYF,TGTGCCAGCAGCTTCAGGACACAGCAAGAGACCCAGTACTTC
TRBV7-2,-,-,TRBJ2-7,CASSSMLSTYEQYF,TGTGCCAGCAGCTCGATGCTCTCAACCTACGAGCAGTACTTC
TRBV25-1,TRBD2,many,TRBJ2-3,CASSEGGITDTQYF,TGTGCCAGCAGTGAGGGAGGGATCACAGATACGCAGTATTTT
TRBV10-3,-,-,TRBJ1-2,CATSESTGKVYGYTF,TGTGCCACCAGTGAGAGTACAGGGAAAGTCTATGGCTACACCTTC
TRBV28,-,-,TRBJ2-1,CASSLWGQGQFF,TGTGCCAGCAGTTTATGGGGGCAGGGACAGTTCTTC
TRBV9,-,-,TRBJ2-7,CASSSGLTGLYEQYF,TGTGCCAGCAGTTCGGGCCTAACGGGGCTCTACGAGCAGTACTTC